Included here is one T cell receptor beta chain sequence, with context. No antigen is known for it. The sample is drawn from a study of blood T cells in healthy people across ages. Study-wide context: Capture via template switching afforded approximately one barcoded beta molecule per two T cells.

Each sample had at least 6 million PBMCs isolated. The germline CDR1 and CDR2 sequences are MNHEY and SVGEGT. Deletions cut 6 bases from V and 8 bases from J, with 8 bases between. The CDR3 totals 11 residues. Combining a sample-barcoded 5' primer with a J-beta primer mix, a second PCR ran for roughly 7 to 12 cycles. One entry per CDR3 protein, called by TCRdb with MiXCR from the 5' RACE reads. The sample records 650,000 to 950,000 distinct CDR3 sequences, around 42% being singletons. Study-level results: Diversity of TCR beta correlated strongly with naive T cell percentage. While age rose, TCR beta diversity per million T cells dropped in a roughly linear way.

The rearrangement links TRBV6-2 or TRBV6-3 to TRBJ2-1; no clear D gene. The TCR was taken from a man in his sixties in good health. Sequenced: blood. The CDR3 sequence: CASSPFDEQFF. CDR3 sequence (DNA): TGTGCCAGCAGCCCTTTTGATGAGCAGTTCTTC.